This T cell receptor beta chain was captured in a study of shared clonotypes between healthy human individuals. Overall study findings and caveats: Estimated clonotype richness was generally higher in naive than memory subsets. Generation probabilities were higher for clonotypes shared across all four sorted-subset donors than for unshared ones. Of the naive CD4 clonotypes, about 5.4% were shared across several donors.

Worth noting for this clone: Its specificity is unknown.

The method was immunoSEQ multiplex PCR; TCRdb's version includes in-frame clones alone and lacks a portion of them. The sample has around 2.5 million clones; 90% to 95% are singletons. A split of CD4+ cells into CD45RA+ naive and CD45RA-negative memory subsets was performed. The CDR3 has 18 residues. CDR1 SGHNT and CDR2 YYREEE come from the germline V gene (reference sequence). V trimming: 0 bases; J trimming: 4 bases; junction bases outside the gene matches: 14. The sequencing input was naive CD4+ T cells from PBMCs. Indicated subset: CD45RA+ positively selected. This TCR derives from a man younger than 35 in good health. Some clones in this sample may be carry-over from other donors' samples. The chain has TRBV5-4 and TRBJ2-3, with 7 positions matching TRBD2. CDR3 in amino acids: CASSLASGWAGVADTQYF. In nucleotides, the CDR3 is TGTGCCAGCAGCTTGGCCTCCGGTTGGGCGGGAGTAGCAGATACGCAGTATTTT. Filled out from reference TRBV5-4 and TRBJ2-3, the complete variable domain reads ETGVTQSPTHLIKTRGQQVTLRCSSQSGHNTVSWYQQALGQGPQFIFQYYREEENGRGNFPPRFSGLQFPNYSSELNVNALELDDSALYLCASSLASGWAGVADTQYFGPGTRLTVL.